The rows below give T cell receptor beta chains drawn from one sample of a study of cytomegalovirus exposure and HLA in healthy donors. This table comes from immunoSEQ multiplex PCR, and its TCRdb copy is limited to in-frame clones, with some not included. The sample contains about 160,000 clones, 78% of which appear only once. Sequencing was carried out using PBMCs. These receptors all stem from a woman aged 45-59 years in good health and CMV-seropositive. CDR3s include the opening cysteine and the closing phenylalanine or tryptophan. A D gene is named only where the DNA matches it firmly. The size entry is marked missing in some rows and otherwise reads once, few, many or a size class.

size	V	D	J	DNA	CDR3
NA	TRBV5-4	NA	TRBJ2-1	TGTGCCAGCAGCTTGTACCAGGGCAGGAACAATGAGCAGTTCTTC	CASSLYQGRNNEQFF
NA	TRBV9	TRBD1	TRBJ2-1	TGTGCCAGCAGCGTGACAGGGGGAGCGTTCAATGAGCAGTTCTTC	CASSVTGGAFNEQFF
NA	TRBV7-9	TRBD2	TRBJ2-5	TGTGCCAGCAGGCAAAGGCCGGAGGTAGCGGGAGGATTCTCAGAGACCCAGTACTTC	CASRQRPEVAGGFSETQYF
once	TRBV10-3	TRBD2	TRBJ2-7	TGTGCCATCAGTGGGGGACTAGCGGGTGGGTACGAGCAGTACTTC	CAISGGLAGGYEQYF
once	TRBV29-1	TRBD1	TRBJ1-2	TGCAGCGCCCAAGGGGTTCCTCAACAGGGGGGCTACACCTTC	CSAQGVPQQGGYTF
NA	TRBV25-1	NA	TRBJ1-2	TGTGCCAGCAGTGAACCTGGGAGATGGCGCTACACCTTC	CASSEPGRWRYTF
NA	TRBV7-9	TRBD2	TRBJ2-3	TGTGCCAGCAGCTCCCAGCGGGGCGGGGATACGCAGTATTTT	CASSSQRGGDTQYF
few	TRBV4-3	NA	TRBJ1-2	TGCGCCAGCAGCCAAGATTTGGGGCGCTATGGCTACACCTTC	CASSQDLGRYGYTF
few	TRBV4-2	TRBD2	TRBJ2-1	TGTGCCAGCAGCCTTAGCGGGGGGATGAGCAATGAGCAGTTCTTC	CASSLSGGMSNEQFF
NA	TRBV7-8	TRBD1	TRBJ2-5	TGTGCCAGCAGCTCGAACAGGGGAGAGACCCAGTACTTC	CASSSNRGETQYF
NA	TRBV7-2	TRBD1	TRBJ1-2	TGTGCCAGCAGCCTCGGGACAGGCGCTAACTATGGCTACACCTTC	CASSLGTGANYGYTF
NA	TRBV30	TRBD1	TRBJ2-2	TGTGCCTGGAGACTGGACAGGGGGGCCGGGGAGCTGTTTTTT	CAWRLDRGAGELFF
once	TRBV11-2	TRBD2	TRBJ2-5	TGTGCCAGCAGTCCACGGGGGGGTTTTGGTGAGACCCAGTACTTC	CASSPRGGFGETQYF
NA	TRBV9	NA	TRBJ1-3	TGTGCCAGCAGCGCCCGCGGCAGCTCTGGAAACACCATATATTTT	CASSARGSSGNTIYF
few	TRBV7-2	TRBD1	TRBJ2-2	TGTGTCAGCAGCTTAGCGTCGGGGACAGGGTTCGGGGAGCTGTTTTTT	CVSSLASGTGFGELFF
NA	TRBV7-2	TRBD1	TRBJ2-5	TGTGCCAGCAGCTTACTAAGGGGGCGAGGAGAGGCCCAGTACTTC	CASSLLRGRGEAQYF